Shown below are 5 T cell receptor beta chains from a single sample sequenced in a study of blood T cell repertoires in COVID-19. Data came from immunoSEQ multiplex PCR; TCRdb stores just in-frame clones and leaves some out. Seen here are 300,000 to 450,000 clones, 85% observed once, and the top ten hold 3.6%. Sequencing was carried out using peripheral blood. These TCRs come from a woman under 30 with acute or convalescent COVID-19.

This sequence joins TRBV13 and TRBJ2-1; no reliable D call. The CDR3 is 13 amino acids. Germline V gene lookup returns CDR1 PRHDT and CDR2 FYEKMQ (reference sequence). Trimming stripped 4 bases from V and 8 bases from J, with 12 bases between. The CDR3 region is CASSSLVVHEQFF. The CDR3 region has the DNA TGTGCCAGCAGCTCTCTAGTTGTACATGAGCAGTTCTTC.

The J gene is TRBJ2-7, the V gene TRBV5-1; D perhaps matches TRBD1 (5 bases). Germline lookup yields CDR1 SGHRS and CDR2 YFSETQ. The CDR3 has 13 residues. The V end was cut by 2 bases, the J end by 1 base, with 7 bases between. This CDR3 is CASSLWTSYEQYF. The CDR3 coding sequence is TGCGCCAGCAGCTTATGGACATCCTACGAGCAGTACTTC.

V gene TRBV27 combines with J gene TRBJ1-1; 7 bases are a match to TRBD1. The CDR3 spans 12 residues. Per germline, CDR1 MNHEY and CDR2 SMNVEV (reference sequence). Trimming removed 5 bases from V and 10 bases from J; junction bases left unmatched: 7. This CDR3 is CASSIIQGRAFF. DNA of the CDR3: TGTGCCAGCAGTATAATACAGGGGAGAGCTTTCTTT.

This chain links TRBV30 with TRBJ1-4; D call uncertain. The CDR3 length is 13 residues. Germline loops: CDR1 GTSNPN, CDR2 SVGIG (reference sequence). Trimming pared 4 bases from V and 4 bases from J, leaving 10 bases between. The CDR3 DNA sequence: TGTGCCTGGACCCGCCAGGTTAATGAAAAACTGTTTTTT. Translating it yields CAWTRQVNEKLFF. The full variable domain, in which reference TRBV30 and TRBJ1-4 provide the parts outside the CDR3, is SQTIHQWPATLVQPVGSPLSLECTVEGTSNPNLYWYRQAAGRGLQLLFYSVGIGQISSEVPQNLSASRPQDRQFILSSKKLLLSDSGFYLCAWTRQVNEKLFFGSGTQLSVL.

The chain recombines TRBV24-1 with TRBJ1-1; TRBD1 agrees at 8 bases. Per the germline V gene, CDR1 is KGHDR and CDR2 is SFDVKD. The CDR3 runs 16 residues. V trimming: 2 bases; J trimming: 3 bases; junction bases outside the gene matches: 7. CDR3 amino acids: CATSDSRQGPDTEAFF. For the CDR3, the DNA is TGTGCCACCAGTGATTCCCGACAGGGGCCGGACACTGAAGCTTTCTTT.